This T cell receptor (beta chain) emerged from a study of OX40 agonist ivuxolimab in advanced cancers. In the study overall: The treatment was a fully human IgG2 OX40 agonist, ivuxolimab. Checkpoint inhibitors had been given previously to 40% of patients. Study conclusions and caveats: CD8+ T cells averaged more expanded clones than CD4+.

Sampling times: baseline, cycle 4 day 1, cycle 7 day 1. This CDR3 is 15 amino acids long. CDR1 and CDR2 (germline): SGHAT, FQNNGV. V dropped 1 base and J dropped 3; count of bases not matched to a gene: 3. Concerning this clone: What it recognizes is unknown.

TCRdb's table, derived via immunoSEQ multiplex PCR, lists solely in-frame clones and lacks some. Of more than 55,000 clones listed, roughly 80% are singletons. The chain combines TRBV11-2 with TRBJ1-2, with TRBD1 matching over 9 bases. The clonotype originates from an adult with an advanced solid tumor such as melanoma, head and neck, liver or kidney cancer. The input for sequencing was CD4+ or CD8+ T cells sorted from blood, taken in a trial of the OX40 agonist ivuxolimab. The CDR3 DNA follows: TGTGCCAGCAGCTTAGCAGGACAGGGGCACTATGGCTACACCTTC. The encoded protein is CASSLAGQGHYGYTF.